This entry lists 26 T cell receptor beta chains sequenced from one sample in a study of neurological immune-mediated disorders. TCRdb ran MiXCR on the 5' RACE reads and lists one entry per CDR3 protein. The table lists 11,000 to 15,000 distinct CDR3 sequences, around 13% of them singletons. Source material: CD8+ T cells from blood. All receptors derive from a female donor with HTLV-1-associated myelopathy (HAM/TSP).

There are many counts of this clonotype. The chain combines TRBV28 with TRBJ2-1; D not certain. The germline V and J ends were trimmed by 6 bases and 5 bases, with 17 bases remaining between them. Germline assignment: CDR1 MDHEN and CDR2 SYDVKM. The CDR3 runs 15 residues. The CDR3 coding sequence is TGTGCCAGCAGCCCGGTGTCACCAAAGCACAATGAGCAGTTCTTC. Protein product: CASSPVSPKHNEQFF.

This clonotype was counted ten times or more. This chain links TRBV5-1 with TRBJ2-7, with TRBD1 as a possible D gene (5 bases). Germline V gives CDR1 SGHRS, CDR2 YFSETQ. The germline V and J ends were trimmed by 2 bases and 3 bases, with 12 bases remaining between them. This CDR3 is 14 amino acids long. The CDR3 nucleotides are TGCGCCAGCAGCTTAAGGGGAACGGTCTACGAGCAGTACTTC. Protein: CASSLRGTVYEQYF.

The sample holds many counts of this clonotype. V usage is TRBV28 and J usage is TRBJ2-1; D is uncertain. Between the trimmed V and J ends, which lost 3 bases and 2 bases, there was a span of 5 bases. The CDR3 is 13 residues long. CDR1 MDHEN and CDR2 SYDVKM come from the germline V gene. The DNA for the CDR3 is TGTGCCAGCAGTTTGTTAACCTACAATGAGCAGTTCTTC. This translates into CASSLLTYNEQFF.

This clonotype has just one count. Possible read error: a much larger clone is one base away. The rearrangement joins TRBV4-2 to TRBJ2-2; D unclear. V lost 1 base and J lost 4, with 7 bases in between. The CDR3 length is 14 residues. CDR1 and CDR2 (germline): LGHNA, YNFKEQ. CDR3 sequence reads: CASSQAAITGELFF. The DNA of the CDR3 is TGTGCCAGCAGCCAAGCGGCTATCACCGGGGAGCTGTTTTTT.

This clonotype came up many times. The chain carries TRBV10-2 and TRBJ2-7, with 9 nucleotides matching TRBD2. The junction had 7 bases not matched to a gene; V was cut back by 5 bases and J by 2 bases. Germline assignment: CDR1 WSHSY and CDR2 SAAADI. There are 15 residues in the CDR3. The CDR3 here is CASSNGLANTYEQYF. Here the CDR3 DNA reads TGCGCCAGCAGTAACGGACTAGCGAATACCTACGAGCAGTACTTC.

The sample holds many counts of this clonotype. In nucleotides, the CDR3 is TGTGCCAGCAGCCCTGAAGCCCAAGAGACCCAGTACTTC. It encodes CASSPEAQETQYF. The chain is built from TRBV7-9 and TRBJ2-5; the D is unclear. The CDR3 covers 13 residues. Trimming removed 5 bases at V and 1 base at J, with 8 bases between. Germline V lookup: CDR1 SEHNR, CDR2 FQNEAQ (reference sequence).

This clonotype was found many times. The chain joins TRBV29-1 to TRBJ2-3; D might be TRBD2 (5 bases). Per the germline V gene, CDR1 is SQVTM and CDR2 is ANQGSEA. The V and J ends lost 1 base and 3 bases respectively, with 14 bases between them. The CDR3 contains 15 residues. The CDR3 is CSVEVRASRTDTQYF. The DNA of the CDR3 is TGCAGCGTTGAAGTCCGGGCTAGCAGAACAGATACGCAGTATTTT.

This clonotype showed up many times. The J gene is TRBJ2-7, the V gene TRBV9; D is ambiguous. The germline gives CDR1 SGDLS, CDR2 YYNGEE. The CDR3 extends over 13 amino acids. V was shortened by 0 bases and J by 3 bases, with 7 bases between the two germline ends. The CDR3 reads CASSVGQSYEQYF. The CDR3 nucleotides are TGTGCCAGCAGCGTAGGGCAGAGCTACGAGCAGTACTTC.

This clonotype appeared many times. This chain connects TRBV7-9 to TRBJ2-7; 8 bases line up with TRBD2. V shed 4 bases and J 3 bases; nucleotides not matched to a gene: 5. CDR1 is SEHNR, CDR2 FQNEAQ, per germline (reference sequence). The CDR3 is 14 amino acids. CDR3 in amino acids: CASSWGLGSYEQYF. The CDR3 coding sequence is TGTGCCAGCAGCTGGGGACTAGGGAGCTACGAGCAGTACTTC.

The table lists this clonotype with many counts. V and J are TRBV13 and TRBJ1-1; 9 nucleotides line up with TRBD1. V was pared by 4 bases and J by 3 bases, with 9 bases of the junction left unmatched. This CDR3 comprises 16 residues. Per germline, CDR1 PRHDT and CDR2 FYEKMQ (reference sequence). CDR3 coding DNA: TGTGCCAGCAGCTCGACCGAACAGGGGGCAGACACTGAAGCTTTCTTT. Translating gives CASSSTEQGADTEAFF.

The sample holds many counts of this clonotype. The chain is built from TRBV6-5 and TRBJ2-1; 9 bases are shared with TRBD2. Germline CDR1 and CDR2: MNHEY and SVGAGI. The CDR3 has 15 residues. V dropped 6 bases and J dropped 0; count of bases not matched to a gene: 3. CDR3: CASRLAGVSYNEQFF. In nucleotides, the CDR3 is TGTGCCAGCAGACTAGCGGGCGTCTCCTACAATGAGCAGTTCTTC.

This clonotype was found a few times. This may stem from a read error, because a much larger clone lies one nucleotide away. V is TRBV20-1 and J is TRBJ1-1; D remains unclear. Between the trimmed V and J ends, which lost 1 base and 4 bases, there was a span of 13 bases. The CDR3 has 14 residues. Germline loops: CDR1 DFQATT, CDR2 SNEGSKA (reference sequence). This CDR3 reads CSARVTGGVTEAFF. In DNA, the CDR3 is TGCAGTGCTAGAGTTACGGGAGGAGTCACTGAAGCTTTCTTT.

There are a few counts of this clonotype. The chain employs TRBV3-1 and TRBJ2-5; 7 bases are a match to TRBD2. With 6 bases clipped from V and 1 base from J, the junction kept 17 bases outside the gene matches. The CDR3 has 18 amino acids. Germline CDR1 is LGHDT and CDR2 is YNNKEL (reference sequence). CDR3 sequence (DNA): TGTGCCAGCAGAGGGGACGGCCCTAGCGGACCGATCCAAGAGACCCAGTACTTC. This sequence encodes CASRGDGPSGPIQETQYF.

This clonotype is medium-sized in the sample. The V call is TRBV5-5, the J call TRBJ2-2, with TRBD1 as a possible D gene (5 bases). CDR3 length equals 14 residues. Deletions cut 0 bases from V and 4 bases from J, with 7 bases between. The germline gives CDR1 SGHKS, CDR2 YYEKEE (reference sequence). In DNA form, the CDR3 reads TGTGCCAGCAGCTTGGCCAGGGCCACCGGGGAGCTGTTTTTT. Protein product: CASSLARATGELFF.

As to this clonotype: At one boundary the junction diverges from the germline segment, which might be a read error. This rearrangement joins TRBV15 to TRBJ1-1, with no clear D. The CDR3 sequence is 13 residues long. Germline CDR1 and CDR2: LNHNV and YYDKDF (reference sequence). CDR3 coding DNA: TGTACCACCAGCATACACGGGAACACTGAAGCTTTCTTT. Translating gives CTTSIHGNTEAFF.

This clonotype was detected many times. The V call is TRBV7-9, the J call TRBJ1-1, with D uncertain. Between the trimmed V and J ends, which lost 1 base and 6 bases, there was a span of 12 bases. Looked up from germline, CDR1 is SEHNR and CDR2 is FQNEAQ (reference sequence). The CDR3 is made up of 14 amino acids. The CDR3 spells CASSLVGTRAEAFF. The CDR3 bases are TGTGCCAGCAGCTTAGTGGGCACGAGGGCTGAAGCTTTCTTT.

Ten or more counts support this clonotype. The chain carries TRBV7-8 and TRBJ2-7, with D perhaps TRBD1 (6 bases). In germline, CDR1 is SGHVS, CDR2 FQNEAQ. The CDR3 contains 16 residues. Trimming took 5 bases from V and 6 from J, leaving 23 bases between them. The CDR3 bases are TGTGCCAGCAGCCCCCCACAGTTGGGGGCAACTCTCGAGCAGTACTTC. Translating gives CASSPPQLGATLEQYF.

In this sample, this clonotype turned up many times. In nucleotides, the CDR3 is TGTGCCAGCAGCTTAGAGGGGGAAGGTGGTTGGTACGAGCAGTACTTC. Amino acids: CASSLEGEGGWYEQYF. The chain couples TRBV7-2 to TRBJ2-7, with D possibly TRBD1 on 6 matching bases. CDR3 size: 16 residues. The ends were cut back, 1 base at V and 4 bases at J, with 17 bases in the middle. Looked up from germline, CDR1 is SGHTA and CDR2 is FQGNSA. The variable domain in full, with the rest retrieved from reference TRBV7-2 and TRBJ2-7, is GAGVSQSPSNKVTEKGKDVELRCDPISGHTALYWYRQSLGQGLEFLIYFQGNSAPDKSGLPSDRFSAERTGGSVSTLTIQRTQQEDSAVYLCASSLEGEGGWYEQYFGPGTRLTVT.

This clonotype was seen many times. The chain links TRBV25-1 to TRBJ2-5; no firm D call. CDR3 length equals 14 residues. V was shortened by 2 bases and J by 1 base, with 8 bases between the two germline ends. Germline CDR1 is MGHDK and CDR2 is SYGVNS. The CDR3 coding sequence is TGTGCCAGCAGTGAAGTGGGCATCCAAGAGACCCAGTACTTC. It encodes CASSEVGIQETQYF.

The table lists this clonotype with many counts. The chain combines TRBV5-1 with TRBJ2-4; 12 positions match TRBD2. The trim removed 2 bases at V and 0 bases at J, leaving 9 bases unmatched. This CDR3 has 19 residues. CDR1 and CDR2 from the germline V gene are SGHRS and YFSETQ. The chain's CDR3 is CASSLMTSGSALAKNIQYF. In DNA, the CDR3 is TGCGCCAGCAGCTTAATGACTAGCGGGAGCGCCCTAGCCAAAAACATTCAGTACTTC. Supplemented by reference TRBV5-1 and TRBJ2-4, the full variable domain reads KAGVTQTPRYLIKTRGQQVTLSCSPISGHRSVSWYQQTPGQGLQFLFEYFSETQRNKGNFPGRFSGRQFSNSRSEMNVSTLELGDSALYLCASSLMTSGSALAKNIQYFGAGTRLSVL.

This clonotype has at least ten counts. CDR3 sequence (DNA): TGTGCCAGCAGCGTAGAAGGGTTAGTTGGGAATGAGCAGTTCTTC. Translating it yields CASSVEGLVGNEQFF. The rearrangement uses TRBV9 and TRBJ2-1; D unresolved. The CDR3 contains 15 residues. V was cut by 0 bases and J by 7 bases, with 14 bases left in between. The germline V gene encodes CDR1 SGDLS and CDR2 YYNGEE. The full variable domain, rest sourced from reference TRBV9 and TRBJ2-1, is DSGVTQTPKHLITATGQRVTLRCSPRSGDLSVYWYQQSLDQGLQFLIQYYNGEERAKGNILERFSAQQFPDLHSELNLSSLELGDSALYFCASSVEGLVGNEQFFGPGTRLTVL.

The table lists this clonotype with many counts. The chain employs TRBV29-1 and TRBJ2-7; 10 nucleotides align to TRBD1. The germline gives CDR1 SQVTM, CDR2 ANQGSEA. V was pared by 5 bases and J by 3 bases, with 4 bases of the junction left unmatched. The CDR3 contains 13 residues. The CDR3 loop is CSVWGTGDYEQYF. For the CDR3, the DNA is TGCAGCGTTTGGGGGACAGGGGACTACGAGCAGTACTTC.

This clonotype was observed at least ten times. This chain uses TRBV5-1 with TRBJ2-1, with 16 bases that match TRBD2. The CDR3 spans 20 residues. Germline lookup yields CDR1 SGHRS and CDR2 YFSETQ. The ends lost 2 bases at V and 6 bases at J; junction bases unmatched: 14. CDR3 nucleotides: TGCGCCAGCAGCTTTGACCCGGGACTAGCGGGGGGGCCGGTTAGCAATGAGCAGTTCTTC. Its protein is CASSFDPGLAGGPVSNEQFF. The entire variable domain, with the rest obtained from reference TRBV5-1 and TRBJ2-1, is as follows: KAGVTQTPRYLIKTRGQQVTLSCSPISGHRSVSWYQQTPGQGLQFLFEYFSETQRNKGNFPGRFSGRQFSNSRSEMNVSTLELGDSALYLCASSFDPGLAGGPVSNEQFFGPGTRLTVL.

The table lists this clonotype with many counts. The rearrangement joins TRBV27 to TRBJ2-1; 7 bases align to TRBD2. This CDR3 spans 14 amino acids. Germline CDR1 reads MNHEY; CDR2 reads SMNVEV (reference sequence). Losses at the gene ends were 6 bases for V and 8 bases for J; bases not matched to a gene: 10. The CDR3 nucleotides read TGTGCCAGCAGACCCCTTCCTAGCGGTCATGAGCAGTTCTTC. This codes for CASRPLPSGHEQFF.

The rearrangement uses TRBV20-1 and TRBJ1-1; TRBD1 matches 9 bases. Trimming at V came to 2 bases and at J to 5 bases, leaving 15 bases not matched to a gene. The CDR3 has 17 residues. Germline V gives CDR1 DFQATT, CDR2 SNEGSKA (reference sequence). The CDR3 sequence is CSARINPGQGKGTEAFF. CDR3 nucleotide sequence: TGCAGTGCTAGAATAAACCCGGGACAGGGAAAGGGGACTGAAGCTTTCTTT.

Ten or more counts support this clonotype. The CDR3: CSVFGSSYEQYF. The CDR3 DNA sequence: TGCAGCGTTTTCGGCTCGTCCTACGAGCAGTACTTC. The chain couples TRBV29-1 to TRBJ2-7; D is undetermined. Between the trimmed V and J ends, which lost 5 bases and 1 base, there was a span of 9 bases. Germline CDR1 SQVTM, CDR2 ANQGSEA. This CDR3 comprises 12 residues.